These 10 T cell receptor beta chains came from one sample sequenced in a study of cytomegalovirus exposure and HLA in healthy donors. Vbeta (60) and Jbeta (13) primers were used in the PCR. Some clones are missing from TCRdb's copy, which holds only in-frame ones; the method was immunoSEQ multiplex PCR. Among 74,000 or so clones, 68% were seen once, and the ten largest hold roughly 1.9%. The sample was PBMCs. The receptor set was obtained from a woman aged 25-40 years in good health and CMV-seronegative.

V usage is TRBV10-2 and J usage is TRBJ2-7; 7 nucleotides match TRBD2. Germline loops: CDR1 WSHSY, CDR2 SAAADI. The CDR3 length is 15 residues. V was clipped by 2 bases and J by 3 bases; unmatched bases: 7. CDR3 DNA: TGCGCCAGCAGTGAGCCCCCCGGGACTAACTACGAGCAGTACTTC. Translated: CASSEPPGTNYEQYF.

The rearrangement uses TRBV2 and TRBJ2-7; 8 bases are a match to TRBD2. The CDR3 has 15 amino acids. V lost 5 bases to trimming and J lost 1 base; unmatched junction nucleotides: 7. The germline CDR1 and CDR2 sequences are SNHLY and FYNNEI. CDR3 amino acids: CASSPQRGPSYEQYF. CDR3 DNA: TGTGCCAGCAGTCCACAGCGGGGGCCTTCCTACGAGCAGTACTTC.

The chain joins TRBV13 to TRBJ2-4; 7 nucleotides agree with TRBD1. Germline CDR1 is PRHDT and CDR2 is FYEKMQ (reference sequence). The CDR3 runs 13 residues. Unmatched junction bases numbered 10, after V lost 5 bases and J lost 12 bases. For the CDR3, the DNA is TGTGCCAGCAGCCAATCGAAAGGGGGCTATCAGTACTTC. It codes for CASSQSKGGYQYF. Drawing the rest from reference TRBV13 and TRBJ2-4, the complete variable domain is AAGVIQSPRHLIKEKRETATLKCYPIPRHDTVYWYQQGPGQDPQFLISFYEKMQSDKGSIPDRFSAQQFSDYHSELNMSSLELGDSALYFCASSQSKGGYQYFGAGTRLSVL.

This chain uses TRBV19 with TRBJ1-4, with 7 bases aligning to TRBD1. Unmatched junction bases numbered 8, after V lost 6 bases and J lost 1 base. CDR1 and CDR2 from the germline V gene are LNHDA and SQIVND (reference sequence). The CDR3 has 16 amino acids. This chain's CDR3 is CASRYRGMGTNEKLFF. The CDR3 DNA reads TGTGCCAGTAGGTACAGGGGCATGGGAACTAATGAAAAACTGTTTTTT.

The chain couples TRBV7-9 to TRBJ2-7; the D is unclear. Germline CDR1 reads SEHNR; CDR2 reads FQNEAQ (reference sequence). This CDR3 comprises 13 residues. Trimming cost V 1 base and J 2 bases, with 6 bases left between them. CDR3 bases: TGTGCCAGCAGCTTAGGCGGCCCCTACGAGCAGTACTTC. It yields the protein CASSLGGPYEQYF.

The rearrangement uses TRBV7-9 and TRBJ2-7, with 7 bases that match TRBD1. The germline V gene has CDR1 SEHNR and CDR2 FQNEAQ (reference sequence). The CDR3 covers 13 residues. Unmatched junction bases numbered 3, after V lost 1 base and J lost 6 bases. The CDR3 region is CASSLDGTVEQYF. Written as DNA, the CDR3 is TGTGCCAGCAGCTTAGACGGGACAGTCGAGCAGTACTTC. Full variable domain (outside the CDR3, taken from reference TRBV7-9 and TRBJ2-7): DTGVSQNPRHKITKRGQNVTFRCDPISEHNRLYWYRQTLGQGPEFLTYFQNEAQLEKSRLLSDRFSAERPKGSFSTLEIQRTEQGDSAMYLCASSLDGTVEQYFGPGTRLTVT.

This clone was counted between two and nine times. The chain employs TRBV5-4 and TRBJ2-5; maybe TRBD2 (6 bases). Trimming took off 0 bases at V and 5 bases at J, with 8 bases between the two ends. Germline V CDR1 and CDR2: SGHNT, YYREEE (reference sequence). The CDR3 contains 13 residues. The CDR3 is CASSLAGGETQYF. The CDR3 DNA reads as TGTGCCAGCAGCTTGGCTGGAGGGGAGACCCAGTACTTC.

The chain employs TRBV4-1 and TRBJ1-6; D ambiguous. From germline, CDR1 is MGHRA and CDR2 YSYEKL. This CDR3 is built from 14 residues. V lost 2 bases to trimming and J lost 4 bases, with 6 bases between them. Here the CDR3 DNA reads TGCGCCAGCAGCCAACCAGTTTATAATTCACCCCTCCACTTT. Protein product: CASSQPVYNSPLHF.

The chain recombines TRBV5-8 with TRBJ2-7, with a tentative D call TRBD1 (5 bases). CDR3 length: 14 residues. V shed 4 bases and J shed 0 bases, with 11 bases lying between them. Germline CDR1 is SGHTS and CDR2 is YDEGEE. CDR3 region: CASSLGVSSYEQYF. As DNA, the CDR3 is TGTGCCAGCAGCCTAGGGGTTAGCTCCTACGAGCAGTACTTC.

CDR3 coding DNA: TGTGCCACCAGCAGAGACAGCACCGGGGAGCTGTTTTTT. It yields the protein CATSRDSTGELFF. The chain is built from TRBV15 and TRBJ2-2; D uncertain. The germline gives CDR1 LNHNV, CDR2 YYDKDF (reference sequence). The CDR3 is 13 residues long. V was pared by 0 bases and J by 4 bases, with 3 bases between.